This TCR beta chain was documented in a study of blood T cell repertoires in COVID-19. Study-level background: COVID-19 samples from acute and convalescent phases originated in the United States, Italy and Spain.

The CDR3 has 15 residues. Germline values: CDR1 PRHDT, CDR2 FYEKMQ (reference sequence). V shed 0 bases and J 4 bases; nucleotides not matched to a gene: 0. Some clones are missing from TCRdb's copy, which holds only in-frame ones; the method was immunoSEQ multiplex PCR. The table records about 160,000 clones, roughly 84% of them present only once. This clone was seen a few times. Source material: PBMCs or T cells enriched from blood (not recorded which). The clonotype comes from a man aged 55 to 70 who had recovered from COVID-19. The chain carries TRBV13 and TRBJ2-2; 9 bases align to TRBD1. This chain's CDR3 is CASSLGTGGTGELFF. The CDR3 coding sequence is TGTGCCAGCAGCTTAGGGACAGGGGGCACCGGGGAGCTGTTTTTT.